This TCR beta chain was obtained from a study of T cells after posttransplantation cyclophosphamide. Study-wide findings and caveats: Skin or GI-infiltrating T cells shared few TRB sequences with blood. TRB clonality was highly associated with recipient CMV seropositivity and reactivation. Later post-transplant blood repertoires were often dominated by donor CD8+ memory clones.

Regarding this clone: Antigen specificity is unknown.

The ends were cut back, 2 bases at V and 2 bases at J, with 6 bases in the middle. Looked up from germline, CDR1 is MNHEY and CDR2 is SVGAGI. The CDR3 loop spans 13 amino acids. Controls had myeloablative marrow grafts with methotrexate and calcineurin inhibitor, sampled at 1 year. This table comes from immunoSEQ multiplex PCR, and its TCRdb copy is limited to in-frame clones, with some not included. The sample lists over 8,500 clones, 80% to 90% occurring once. The source of this sequence is a male patient in his forties or fifties who received an allogeneic stem cell transplant from an unrelated donor, was CMV-positive, and had chronic GVHD only. Some of the T cells may derive from the graft donor. Sequenced material: PBMCs, taken roughly 61 weeks after allogeneic stem cell transplant with calcineurin inhibitor and methotrexate. The chain links TRBV6-5 to TRBJ1-2, with a possible D match to TRBD1 (5 bases). The DNA of the CDR3 is TGTGCCAGCAGTTACGCAGGGAACTATGGCTACACCTTC. It is translated as CASSYAGNYGYTF.